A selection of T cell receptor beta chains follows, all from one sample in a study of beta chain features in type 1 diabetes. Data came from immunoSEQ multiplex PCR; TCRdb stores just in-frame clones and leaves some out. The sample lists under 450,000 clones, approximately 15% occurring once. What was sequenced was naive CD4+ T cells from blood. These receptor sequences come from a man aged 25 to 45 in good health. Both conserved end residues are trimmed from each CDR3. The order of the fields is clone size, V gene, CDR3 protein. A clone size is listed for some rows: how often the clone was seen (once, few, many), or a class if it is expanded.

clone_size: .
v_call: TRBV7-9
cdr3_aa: ASSLQFQTQY

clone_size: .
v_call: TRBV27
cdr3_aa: ASSYRVQGGNTEAF

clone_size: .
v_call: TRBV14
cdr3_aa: ASSPRGFRGETQY

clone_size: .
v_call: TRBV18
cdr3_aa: ASSPPGAMRGYT

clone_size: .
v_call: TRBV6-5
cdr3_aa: ASSRDKTDTQY

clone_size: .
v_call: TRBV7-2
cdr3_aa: ASRGVVGAGELF

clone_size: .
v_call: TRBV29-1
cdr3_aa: SVVEGTSQETQY

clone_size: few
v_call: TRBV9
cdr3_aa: ASSVGTPGPDTQY

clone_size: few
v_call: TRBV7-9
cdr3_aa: ASRNLGDQETQY

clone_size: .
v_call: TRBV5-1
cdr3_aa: ASSPQPAGLNNEQF

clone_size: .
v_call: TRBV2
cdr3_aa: ASSFRRDTEAF

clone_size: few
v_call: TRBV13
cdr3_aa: ASSLSASPGETQY

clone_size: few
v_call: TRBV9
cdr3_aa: ASSVAGGPVDTQY

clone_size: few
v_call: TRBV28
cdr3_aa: ASSSPTGTARQETQY

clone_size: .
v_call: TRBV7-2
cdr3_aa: ASSGQGGTGELF

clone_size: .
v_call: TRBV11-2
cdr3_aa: ASSLDRGQRMVPYEQY

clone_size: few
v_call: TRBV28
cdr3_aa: ASSFSFSYEQY

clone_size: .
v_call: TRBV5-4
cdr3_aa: ASRPPGINEQF

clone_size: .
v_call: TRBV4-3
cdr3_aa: ASSQDRGTLEQY

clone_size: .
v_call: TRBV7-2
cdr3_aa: ASSSYRTGSDIQY

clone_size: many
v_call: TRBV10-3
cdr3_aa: AISDRSTDTQY

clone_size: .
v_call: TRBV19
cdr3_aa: ASSNHRGTTNEKLF

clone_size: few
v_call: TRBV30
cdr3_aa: AWSLGTHQPQH

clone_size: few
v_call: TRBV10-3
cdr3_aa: AISETGLAGVETQY

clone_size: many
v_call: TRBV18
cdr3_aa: ASSPNTGEYTQY

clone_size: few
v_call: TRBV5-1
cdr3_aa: ASSPDERNIQY

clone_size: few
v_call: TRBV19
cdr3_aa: ASKPGPTEAF

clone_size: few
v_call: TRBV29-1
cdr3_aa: SVLQSWGREQY

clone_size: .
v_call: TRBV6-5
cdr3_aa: ASSYKISTDTQY

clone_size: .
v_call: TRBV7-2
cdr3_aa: ASSLEAGRVYEQY

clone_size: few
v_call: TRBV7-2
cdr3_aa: ASISPRGDTQY

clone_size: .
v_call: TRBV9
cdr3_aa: ASSVAERNTIY

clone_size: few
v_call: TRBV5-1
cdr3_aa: ASSTGTSGPSTDTQY

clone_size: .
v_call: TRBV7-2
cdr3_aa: ASSNGPRSPPLH

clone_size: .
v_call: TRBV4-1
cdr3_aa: ASSPWQISDTQY

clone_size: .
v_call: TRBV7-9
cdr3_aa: ASSSTGTSGYNEQF

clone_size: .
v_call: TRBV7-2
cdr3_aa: ASSPGLGKYNEQF

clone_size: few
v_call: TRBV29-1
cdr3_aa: SVGLAGRIQETQY

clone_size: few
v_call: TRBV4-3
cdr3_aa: ASSQDPGLGTDTQY

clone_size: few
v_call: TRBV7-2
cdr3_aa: ASSLASRRKDEQF

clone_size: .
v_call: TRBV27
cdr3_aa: ASSWGQKLF

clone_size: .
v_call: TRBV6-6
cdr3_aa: ASSRAGASTDTQY

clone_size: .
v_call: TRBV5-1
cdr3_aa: ASSKGLAEGAGGNEQF

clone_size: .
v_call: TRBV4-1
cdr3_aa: ASSQVRTRNTGNTIY

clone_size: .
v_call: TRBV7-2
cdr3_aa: ASSLGGRNTEAF

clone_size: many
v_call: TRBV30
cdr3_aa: AWRTTGANVLT

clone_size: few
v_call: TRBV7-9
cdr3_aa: ASIQGGGGVTEAF

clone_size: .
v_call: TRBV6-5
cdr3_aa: ASSYGSVTEAF

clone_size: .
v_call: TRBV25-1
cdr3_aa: ASSDYGRRNTEAF

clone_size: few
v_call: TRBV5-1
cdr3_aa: ASSLVSAAGGSEQY

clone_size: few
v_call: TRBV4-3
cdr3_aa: ASSQDAGAGRLAGNEQF

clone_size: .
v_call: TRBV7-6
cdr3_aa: ASSTGPRWAATQY